This T cell receptor (beta chain) stems from a study of blood T cell repertoires in COVID-19. Looking at the study overall: The samples span acute and convalescent COVID-19 from the United States, Italy and Spain.

Seattle's cohort entered during active infection and was followed longitudinally. TCRdb's table, derived via immunoSEQ multiplex PCR, lists solely in-frame clones and lacks some. The table has roughly 60,000 clones, approximately 88% seen once. Trimming shortened V by 10 bases and J by 7 bases, and 16 bases separated the two germline ends. Germline V gene sequence: CDR1 ENHRY, CDR2 SYGVKD. The CDR3 extends over 12 amino acids. This receptor was taken from a man between 35 and 55 years old with COVID-19, enrolled during active disease. The sequencing sample was made of peripheral blood. The chain is built from TRBV10-3 and TRBJ2-5, with D hard to call. CDR3 nucleotides: TGTGCCACCAGCCCGGGTTCGGGGACCCAGTACTTC. Encoded protein: CATSPGSGTQYF.